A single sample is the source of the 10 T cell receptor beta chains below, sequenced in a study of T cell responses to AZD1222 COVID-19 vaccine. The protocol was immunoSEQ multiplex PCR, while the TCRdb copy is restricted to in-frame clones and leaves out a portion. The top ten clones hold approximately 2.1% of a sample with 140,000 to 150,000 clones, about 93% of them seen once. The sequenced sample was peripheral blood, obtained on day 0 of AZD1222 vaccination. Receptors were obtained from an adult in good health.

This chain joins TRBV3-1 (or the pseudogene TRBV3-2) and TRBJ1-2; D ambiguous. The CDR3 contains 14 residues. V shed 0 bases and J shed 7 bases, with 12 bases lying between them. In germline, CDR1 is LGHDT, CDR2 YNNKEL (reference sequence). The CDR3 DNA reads TGTGCCAGCAGCCAAGATTCGGGAGCGGCTGGCTACACCTTC. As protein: CASSQDSGAAGYTF.

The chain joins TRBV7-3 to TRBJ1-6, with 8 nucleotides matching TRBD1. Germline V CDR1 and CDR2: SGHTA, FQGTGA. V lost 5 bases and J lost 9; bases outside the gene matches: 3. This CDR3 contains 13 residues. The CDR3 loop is CASSPDRGSPLHF. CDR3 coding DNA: TGTGCCAGCAGCCCCGACAGGGGTTCACCCCTCCACTTT.

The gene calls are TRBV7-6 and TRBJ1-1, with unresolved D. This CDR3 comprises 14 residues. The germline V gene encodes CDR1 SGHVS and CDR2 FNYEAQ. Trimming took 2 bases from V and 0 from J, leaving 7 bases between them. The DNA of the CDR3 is TGTGCCAGCAGCTTAAACAGCGTGAACACTGAAGCTTTCTTT. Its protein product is CASSLNSVNTEAFF.

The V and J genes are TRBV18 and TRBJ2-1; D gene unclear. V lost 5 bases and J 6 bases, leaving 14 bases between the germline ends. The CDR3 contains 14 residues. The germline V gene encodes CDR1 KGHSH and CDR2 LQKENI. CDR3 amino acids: CASSSPGPSNEQFF. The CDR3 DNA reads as TGTGCCAGCTCATCTCCCGGGCCATCCAATGAGCAGTTCTTC.

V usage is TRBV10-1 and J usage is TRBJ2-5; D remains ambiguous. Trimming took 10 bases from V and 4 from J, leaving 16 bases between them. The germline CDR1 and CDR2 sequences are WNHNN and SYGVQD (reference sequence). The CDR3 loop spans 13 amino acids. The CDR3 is CATSPRAGETQYF. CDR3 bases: TGCGCCACCTCGCCCCGGGCCGGAGAGACCCAGTACTTC.

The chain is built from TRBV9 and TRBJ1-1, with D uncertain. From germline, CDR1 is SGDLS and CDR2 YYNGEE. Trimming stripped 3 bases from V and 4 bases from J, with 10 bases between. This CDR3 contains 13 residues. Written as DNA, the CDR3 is TGTGCCAGCAGCGCCCCCCGAGCCACTGAAGCTTTCTTT. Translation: CASSAPRATEAFF.

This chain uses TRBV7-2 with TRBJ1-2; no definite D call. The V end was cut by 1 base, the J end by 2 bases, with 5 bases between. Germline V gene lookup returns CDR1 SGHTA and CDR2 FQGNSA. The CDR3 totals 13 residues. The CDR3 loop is CASSLELNYGYTF. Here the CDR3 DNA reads TGTGCCAGCAGCTTAGAACTGAACTATGGCTACACCTTC.

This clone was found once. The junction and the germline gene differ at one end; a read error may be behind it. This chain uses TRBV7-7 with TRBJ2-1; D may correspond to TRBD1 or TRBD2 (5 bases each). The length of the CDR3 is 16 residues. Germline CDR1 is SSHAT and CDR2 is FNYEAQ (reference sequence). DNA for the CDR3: TGTGCTAGCAGCTTGGGACGTCAGGGCCCCTACAATGAGCAGTTCTTC. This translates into CASSLGRQGPYNEQFF.

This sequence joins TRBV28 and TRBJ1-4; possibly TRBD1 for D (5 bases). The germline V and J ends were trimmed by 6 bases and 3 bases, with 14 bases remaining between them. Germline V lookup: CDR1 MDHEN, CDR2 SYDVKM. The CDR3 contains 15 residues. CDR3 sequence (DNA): TGTGCCAGCAGCTCCGGGGGAGTGTCTAATGAAAAACTGTTTTTT. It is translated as CASSSGGVSNEKLFF. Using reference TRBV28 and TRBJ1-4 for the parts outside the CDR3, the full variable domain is DVKVTQSSRYLVKRTGEKVFLECVQDMDHENMFWYRQDPGLGLRLIYFSYDVKMKEKGDIPEGYSVSREKKERFSLILESASTNQTSMYLCASSSGGVSNEKLFFGSGTQLSVL.

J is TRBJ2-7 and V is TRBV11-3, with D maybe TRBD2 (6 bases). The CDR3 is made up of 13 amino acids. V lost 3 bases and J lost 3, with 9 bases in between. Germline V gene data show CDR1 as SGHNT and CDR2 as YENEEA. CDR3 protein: CASSFSGSYEQYF. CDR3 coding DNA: TGTGCCAGCAGCTTCTCCGGGAGCTACGAGCAGTACTTC.